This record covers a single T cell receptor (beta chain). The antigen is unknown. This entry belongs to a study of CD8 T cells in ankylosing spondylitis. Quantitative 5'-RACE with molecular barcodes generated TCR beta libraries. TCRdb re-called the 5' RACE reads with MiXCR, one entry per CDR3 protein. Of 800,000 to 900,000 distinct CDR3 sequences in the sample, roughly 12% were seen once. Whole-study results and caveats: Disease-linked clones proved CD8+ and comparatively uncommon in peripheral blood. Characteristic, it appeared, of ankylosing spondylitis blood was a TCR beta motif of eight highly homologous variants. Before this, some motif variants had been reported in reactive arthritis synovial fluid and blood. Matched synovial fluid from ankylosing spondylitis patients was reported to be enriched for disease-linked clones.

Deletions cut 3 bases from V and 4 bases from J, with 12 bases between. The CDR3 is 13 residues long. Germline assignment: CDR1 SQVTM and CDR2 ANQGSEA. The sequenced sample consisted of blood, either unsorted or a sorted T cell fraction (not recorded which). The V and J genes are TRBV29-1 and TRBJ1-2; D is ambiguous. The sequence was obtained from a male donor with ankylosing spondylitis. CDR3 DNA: TGCAGCGTTGAGGAGGTTATCGGCTATGGCTACACCTTC. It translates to CSVEEVIGYGYTF. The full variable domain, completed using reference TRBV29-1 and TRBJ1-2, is SAVISQKPSRDICQRGTSLTIQCQVDSQVTMMFWYRQQPGQSLTLIATANQGSEATYESGFVIDKFPISRPNLTFSTLTVSNMSPEDSSIYLCSVEEVIGYGYTFGSGTRLTVV.